This record covers a single TCR beta chain. What it binds is unknown. The source of the sample is a study of T cell responses to AZD1222 COVID-19 vaccine. Per germline, CDR1 LGHNA and CDR2 YSLEER. The CDR3 sequence is 15 residues long. J was trimmed by 3 bases and V by 4 bases; bases with no gene match: 7. Profiling relied on immunoSEQ multiplex PCR, and the TCRdb table lists in-frame clones only, not all of them. The sample contains 120,000 or so clones, over 75% of which appear only once. Findings of the study overall: Reportedly, close to half of spike-specific TCRs are directed against unmutated variant regions. Clonal diversity may have been underestimated, and the donors were mostly white British, with more females than males.

The sample here was peripheral blood, taken on day 0 of AZD1222 vaccination. This TCR came from an adult in good health. The chain couples TRBV4-3 to TRBJ2-7, with 9 bases aligning to TRBD2. As DNA, the CDR3 is TGCGCCAGCAGCCCTGCGGGGGGGAGTAGCTACGAGCAGTACTTC. It yields the protein CASSPAGGSSYEQYF.